This TCR beta chain was captured by sequencing in a study of T cells in Graves' hyperthyroidism and ophthalmopathy (dated by TCRdb to between 2018 and 2020). Study-level background: Peripheral blood was collected at initial diagnosis, before any treatment. A discovery cohort of about 96 patients, about 40 with Graves' ophthalmopathy and 55 to 60 with stable Graves' hyperthyroidism, was used to find distinguishing TCR V-J signatures. Prospective prediction of ophthalmopathy was tested in an independent validation cohort of fewer than 20 hyperthyroidism patients and some 17 patients who later progressed to ophthalmopathy. The 90 or so discovery patients were randomly split 7:3 into training and test sets. The study also compared thyroid tissue and blood T-cell repertoires from 5 to 7 Graves' hyperthyroidism patients. After blood sampling, hyperthyroidism patients were treated with methimazole at a starting dose of 30 mg daily, and ophthalmopathy patients were treated with high-dose intravenous methylprednisolone. According to the paper, TCR Vbeta CDR3 sequencing was carried out on approximately 140 peripheral blood samples, which came from fewer than 50 ophthalmopathy, 75 to 80 hyperthyroidism and approximately 17 progressor patients.

Overall results and qualifications from the work: Ophthalmopathy was separated from stable hyperthyroidism by a 13 V-J signature model, with around 90% sensitivity and about 81% specificity obtained in cross-validation and 80%/75% obtained in testing. In validation, progression to ophthalmopathy was predicted by the model with roughly 71% sensitivity and around 76% specificity, a median of roughly 6 months before onset. Sample size was not statistically predetermined, and blinding of investigators to group allocation was not performed. Most expanded thyroid clonotypes (frequency above 0.001) were also found in blood, which suggests that blood repertoires may mirror thyroid immune responses.

Hyperthyroidism patients were newly diagnosed, had a disease duration of under 2 months, and were aged 18 to 65 years. The study excluded patients with uncontrolled infections, other autoimmune diseases, pregnancy or lactation. Diagnoses were established on the basis of clinical symptoms, serum thyroxine and TRAb, thyroid ultrasound, and orbital computed tomography. For progressor patients, blood was drawn at the first diagnosis of hyperthyroidism, before any ophthalmopathy symptoms had appeared. PBMCs were separated from under 11 ml of fresh peripheral blood using Ficoll-Paque density gradient centrifugation. Progressor patients were initially diagnosed with Graves' hyperthyroidism and developed ophthalmopathy during follow-up. Trizol reagent was used to extract total RNA, and RNA quality was then checked on an Agilent 2100 Bioanalyzer. The TCR beta CDR3 regions were amplified from RNA transcripts. For the first round of RT-PCR on the TCR CDR3, the HTBI primer set was used together with the Qiagen OneStep RT-PCR kit. Libraries were constructed in a second round of multiplex PCR, after which size selection and purification were carried out. Libraries were sequenced paired-end with 100 bp reads on an Illumina HiSeq2000. The study's processing was this. SOAPnuke was used to process the raw data, throwing out any read that contained adapters or uncalled bases, had a mean Phred below 15, or lacked an exact constant-primer or identifier match. COPE v1.2.5 was used to merge the high-quality paired reads, and each unique nucleotide sequence was defined as a clonotype. Clonotypes were aligned to IMGT TRBV, TRBD and TRBJ reference segments using MiTCR v1.1. The analysis was restricted to V-J combinations with a frequency above 0.0001, which together covered 99% to 99.2% of the repertoires. The TCS score was defined as the ratio of F50 (clonal expansion) to E x V (chaos), calculated using BLOSUM62-based TCRdist between CDR3 peptides within each V-J. Welch's t-statistics and random forest reduced around 550 V-J features to 13, which were used in a naive Bayes classifier (R e1071). The public reads were reprocessed in TCRdb via fastp at Q25 and MiXCR, keeping in-frame beta chains. Every distinct CDR3 protein forms one entry, paired with its most common genes and DNA. None of the V and J calls come from the authors' own analysis; TCRdb made them. The sample has almost 600,000 distinct CDR3 sequences on record, approximately 14% of them singletons. The ten largest clones add up to 5.8% of the sample.

The V and J ends are trimmed by 1 base and 5 bases, leaving 11 bases between them. For CDR1 and CDR2, the germline V gene (reference sequence) lists SEHNR and FQNEAQ. From the cysteine through the phenylalanine, the CDR3 covers 14 amino acids. Kept here is only the CDR3 DNA, which spans 42 bases and is read in frame from base 1. Remarks on this clonotype: Its antigen is unknown. Base quality data are lacking; no much larger clone is found one base away.

The chain is made from TRBV7-9 and TRBJ1-1; the D gene is not confidently resolved. The source is a woman in her 30s with Graves' hyperthyroidism that later progressed to Graves' ophthalmopathy. Input material: blood. In nucleotides, the sequence is TGTGCCAGCAGCTTAGACATAATGAGAACTGAAGCTTTCTTT. It translates as CASSLDIMRTEAFF.